A single T cell receptor beta chain is shown here with its context. Its antigen is currently unknown. V shed 3 bases and J shed 1 base, with 6 bases lying between them. The CDR3 consists of 14 residues. The germline V gene encodes CDR1 SGHVS and CDR2 FQNEAQ. This specimen comes from a study of T cell responses to AZD1222 COVID-19 vaccine. Overall study results and limits: The donors showed a predominance of white British ancestry and of females, with possible underestimation of clonal diversity.

TCRdb's copy holds only in-frame clones and misses some; the assay was immunoSEQ multiplex PCR. This table holds roughly 100,000 clones, around 83% found once. The receptor was derived from an adult in good health. Sample: peripheral blood, taken on day 0 of AZD1222 vaccination. This chain joins TRBV7-8 and TRBJ2-2; no clear D. CDR3 bases: TGTGCCAGCAGCTTTTCCAAGAACACCGGGGAGCTGTTTTTT. Protein sequence: CASSFSKNTGELFF.